This is a list of T cell receptor beta chains from one sample in a study of T cells in Graves' hyperthyroidism and ophthalmopathy. In TCRdb, the multiplex PCR reads were re-called with MiXCR into one record per CDR3 protein. Of hundreds of thousands of distinct CDR3 sequences in the sample, approximately 25% were seen once. The material sequenced was blood. Receptors originate from a woman in her twenties or thirties with Graves' ophthalmopathy. The CDR3 runs from the conserved cysteine through the conserved F or W.

CDR3aa: CASSLNGLWAGNTIYF
v_gene: TRBV28
j_gene: TRBJ1-3

CDR3aa: CASSEGNYGYTF
v_gene: TRBV28
j_gene: TRBJ1-2

CDR3aa: CASSFEGLGGETQYF
v_gene: TRBV7-2
j_gene: TRBJ2-5

CDR3aa: CASSSTGPTEAFF
v_gene: TRBV6-5
j_gene: TRBJ1-1

CDR3aa: CASSYRRPREQPQHF
v_gene: TRBV6-5
j_gene: TRBJ1-5

CDR3aa: CASSETGTVNYEQYF
v_gene: TRBV25-1
j_gene: TRBJ2-7

CDR3aa: CASSYRSRDNTEAFF
v_gene: TRBV6-2/TRBV6-3
j_gene: TRBJ1-1

CDR3aa: CSARDLRDPGRYTEAFF
v_gene: TRBV20-1
j_gene: TRBJ1-1

CDR3aa: CASSQVVGPLGRQPQHF
v_gene: TRBV4-1
j_gene: TRBJ1-5

CDR3aa: CASSRTDGSYEQYF
v_gene: TRBV6-1
j_gene: TRBJ2-7

CDR3aa: CAGSEGGAFWDTEAFF
v_gene: TRBV6-1
j_gene: TRBJ1-1

CDR3aa: CASSTRSASMNTEAFF
v_gene: TRBV7-8
j_gene: TRBJ1-1

CDR3aa: CASSPYYGYTF
v_gene: TRBV27
j_gene: TRBJ1-2

CDR3aa: CASSLLDRKNTEAFF
v_gene: TRBV7-9
j_gene: TRBJ1-1

CDR3aa: CASSLRPIRRDNSPLHF
v_gene: TRBV13
j_gene: TRBJ1-6

CDR3aa: CASSAGSQGARGYTF
v_gene: TRBV6-1
j_gene: TRBJ1-2

CDR3aa: CSGNQETQYF
v_gene: TRBV20-1
j_gene: TRBJ2-5

CDR3aa: CASSPNVGSGAGYTF
v_gene: TRBV6-1
j_gene: TRBJ1-2

CDR3aa: CASSFLHGYEQYF
v_gene: TRBV12-3/TRBV12-4
j_gene: TRBJ2-7

CDR3aa: CATTDDTDRGQERNTEAFF
v_gene: TRBV24-1
j_gene: TRBJ1-1

CDR3aa: CSGRDGNSPLHF
v_gene: TRBV20-1
j_gene: TRBJ1-6

CDR3aa: CATRPRDSNQPQHF
v_gene: TRBV7-8
j_gene: TRBJ1-5

CDR3aa: CASSRGLGNQPQHF
v_gene: TRBV9
j_gene: TRBJ1-5

CDR3aa: CSARRGNRGYTF
v_gene: TRBV20-1
j_gene: TRBJ1-2

CDR3aa: CASRKDGLYGYTF
v_gene: TRBV12-3/TRBV12-4
j_gene: TRBJ1-2

CDR3aa: CASSFIVGTEAFF
v_gene: TRBV7-2
j_gene: TRBJ1-1

CDR3aa: CASSSDRANEQYF
v_gene: TRBV7-6
j_gene: TRBJ2-7

CDR3aa: CASSVEGYEQYF
v_gene: TRBV7-9
j_gene: TRBJ2-7

CDR3aa: CASSQRASSSTRTEAFF
v_gene: TRBV14
j_gene: TRBJ1-1

CDR3aa: CASSLVSAEAFF
v_gene: TRBV2
j_gene: TRBJ1-1

CDR3aa: CASSNHLNTEAFF
v_gene: TRBV27
j_gene: TRBJ1-1

CDR3aa: CSAETTPFGEQYF
v_gene: TRBV20-1
j_gene: TRBJ2-7

CDR3aa: CASSEESSGPSSYEQYF
v_gene: TRBV6-1
j_gene: TRBJ2-7

CDR3aa: CASSFPGQEGREQYF
v_gene: TRBV5-5
j_gene: TRBJ2-7

CDR3aa: CASSLLVSRVRGNTIYF
v_gene: TRBV11-2
j_gene: TRBJ1-3

CDR3aa: CASSRSWNTEAFF
v_gene: TRBV6-5
j_gene: TRBJ1-1

CDR3aa: CASSETGVEETQYF
v_gene: TRBV7-3
j_gene: TRBJ2-5

CDR3aa: CASSQDRHTLRTGELFF
v_gene: TRBV3-1
j_gene: TRBJ2-2

CDR3aa: CASSRDSSAQHF
v_gene: TRBV6-1
j_gene: TRBJ1-5

CDR3aa: CASSQEPGTTNTGELFF
v_gene: TRBV4-1
j_gene: TRBJ2-2

CDR3aa: CASSVATTASYEQYF
v_gene: TRBV9
j_gene: TRBJ2-7

CDR3aa: CSARRQTQETQYF
v_gene: TRBV20-1
j_gene: TRBJ2-5

CDR3aa: CASSSRRGDPNTEAFF
v_gene: TRBV12-3/TRBV12-4
j_gene: TRBJ1-1

CDR3aa: CASSGGTGELFF
v_gene: TRBV6-1
j_gene: TRBJ2-2

CDR3aa: CASSDSEGALHGYTF
v_gene: TRBV6-4
j_gene: TRBJ1-2

CDR3aa: CASSERDYYEQYF
v_gene: TRBV6-1
j_gene: TRBJ2-7

CDR3aa: CSAPDRGTEAFF
v_gene: TRBV20-1
j_gene: TRBJ1-1

CDR3aa: CASSLTGQGRWNQPQHF
v_gene: TRBV7-3
j_gene: TRBJ1-5

CDR3aa: CASSIDGRDMNTEAFF
v_gene: TRBV19
j_gene: TRBJ1-1

CDR3aa: CASSMSVGGNYGYTF
v_gene: TRBV19
j_gene: TRBJ1-2

CDR3aa: CASSERLAGGTLANTGELFF
v_gene: TRBV2
j_gene: TRBJ2-2

CDR3aa: CASSPGPGGSNQPQHF
v_gene: TRBV11-2
j_gene: TRBJ1-5